The 19 T cell receptor beta chains in this list originate from one sample, sequenced in a study of T cells in Graves' hyperthyroidism and ophthalmopathy. RNA transcripts gave rise to amplified TCR beta CDR3 regions. The TCR CDR3 was amplified in a first-round RT-PCR using the HTBI primer set. A single record per CDR3 protein comes from TCRdb applying MiXCR to the multiplex PCR reads. In the table there are about 720,000 distinct CDR3 sequences, around 17% of which are singletons. The sequenced sample was blood. The receptors stem from a man between 18 and 29 years old with Graves' hyperthyroidism.

The V gene is TRBV19, the J gene TRBJ2-6; D is unresolved. CDR1 is LNHDA, CDR2 SQIVND, per germline (reference sequence). Trimming removed 5 bases from V and 0 bases from J, with 11 bases in between. The length of the CDR3 is 16 residues. The CDR3 DNA follows: TGTGCCAGTAGTTTCGACACCAGCTCTGGGGCCAACGTCCTGACTTTC. It encodes CASSFDTSSGANVLTF.

The sample holds a few counts of this clonotype. At one end, the junction sequence differs from germline, possibly due to a read error. This chain joins TRBV4-2 and TRBJ2-5; 12 bases agree with TRBD2. The CDR3 contains 17 residues. Germline CDR1 is LGHNA and CDR2 is YNFKEQ. The CDR3 loop reads CASSQDSGLAGTETQYF. In DNA, the CDR3 is TGCGCCAGCAGCCAAGATTCTGGACTAGCGGGGACAGAGACCCAGTACTTC.

This chain joins TRBV27 and TRBJ2-7; TRBD1 matches at 9 bases. Germline lookup yields CDR1 MNHEY and CDR2 SMNVEV (reference sequence). V trimming: 0 bases; J trimming: 6 bases; junction bases outside the gene matches: 0. The CDR3 extends over 13 amino acids. CDR3 DNA sequence: TGTGCCAGCAGTTTATCGGGACAGGGCGAGCAGTACTTC. It is translated as CASSLSGQGEQYF.

This clonotype has a count of ten or more. The chain employs TRBV18 and TRBJ2-7, with D maybe TRBD2 (6 bases). V lost 1 base, J lost 5 bases, and 12 bases lay in between. Germline V gives CDR1 KGHSH, CDR2 LQKENI. The CDR3 is 14 amino acids. As DNA, the CDR3 is TGTGCCAGCTCACCACTAGCGGTTGGCGACGAGCAGTACTTC. Translation gives CASSPLAVGDEQYF.

Notes on this clonotype: A much larger clone lies a single base off, so this may be a read error. The genes are TRBV11-1 and TRBJ1-2, with D possibly being TRBD1 (5 bases). The CDR3 has 12 residues. The V end lost 7 bases, the J end lost 4 bases, and 10 bases lay between the germline ends. CDR1 is SGHAT, CDR2 FQDESV, per germline (reference sequence). The CDR3 is CASNEDIYGYTF. The CDR3 DNA sequence: TGTGCCAGCAACGAGGACATCTATGGCTACACCTTC.

The rearrangement links TRBV7-9 to TRBJ1-4; D possibly corresponds to TRBD1 (5 bases). The ends were cut back, 0 bases at V and 7 bases at J, with 12 bases in the middle. Germline lookup yields CDR1 SEHNR and CDR2 FQNEAQ (reference sequence). This CDR3 is 15 amino acids long. The CDR3 is CASSLALGVTEKLFF. The CDR3 coding sequence is TGTGCCAGCAGCTTAGCTCTGGGGGTAACTGAAAAACTGTTTTTT.

This clonotype has at least ten counts. The V call is TRBV19, the J call TRBJ2-3, with 8 bases aligning to TRBD2. CDR1 and CDR2 (germline): LNHDA, SQIVND (reference sequence). The CDR3 extends over 16 amino acids. V shed 6 bases, J shed 0 bases, and the junction held 8 bases outside the gene matches. The CDR3 reads CASSSGGLPSTDTQYF. CDR3 sequence (DNA): TGTGCCAGTAGCTCGGGAGGGTTACCTAGCACAGATACGCAGTATTTT.

This clonotype has a count of ten or more. The chain employs TRBV28 and TRBJ2-5, with TRBD1 matching over 9 bases. Germline V gene lookup returns CDR1 MDHEN and CDR2 SYDVKM. The CDR3 covers 15 residues. Trimming removed 5 bases from V and 4 bases from J; junction bases left unmatched: 8. The DNA for the CDR3 is TGTGCCAGCAGTCCAATATGGGGACAGGGAGAGACCCAGTACTTC. Encoded protein: CASSPIWGQGETQYF. The full variable domain, in which reference TRBV28 and TRBJ2-5 provide the parts outside the CDR3, is DVKVTQSSRYLVKRTGEKVFLECVQDMDHENMFWYRQDPGLGLRLIYFSYDVKMKEKGDIPEGYSVSREKKERFSLILESASTNQTSMYLCASSPIWGQGETQYFGPGTRLLVL.

The chain links TRBV30 to TRBJ1-5; D gene unclear. This CDR3 contains 15 residues. Germline V gene sequence: CDR1 GTSNPN, CDR2 SVGIG (reference sequence). V dropped 0 bases and J dropped 4 bases, with 13 bases sitting between them. The CDR3 DNA sequence: TGTGCCTGGAGTGTGGGGAGCTACGTAAATCAGCCCCAGCATTTT. As protein: CAWSVGSYVNQPQHF.

This clonotype was detected many times. The chain joins TRBV3-1 to TRBJ1-2; no reliable D call. CDR3 length: 11 residues. With 1 base removed from V and 8 bases from J, the gap between germline ends came to 5 bases. CDR1 LGHDT and CDR2 YNNKEL come from the germline V gene (reference sequence). Written as DNA, the CDR3 is TGTGCCAGCAGCCAAGCTAGGGGCTACACCTTC. Its translation is CASSQARGYTF.

This clonotype was recorded a few times. J is TRBJ2-1 and V is TRBV20-1, with a weak D call TRBD2 (5 bases). Deletions cut 7 bases from V and 8 bases from J, with 15 bases between. The CDR3 runs 12 residues. Germline CDR1 and CDR2: DFQATT and SNEGSKA (reference sequence). CDR3 coding DNA: TGCAGTGGTGGGAGAAGTAAGGATGAGCAGTTCTTC. As protein: CSGGRSKDEQFF.

This clonotype was picked up many times. The V and J genes are TRBV28 and TRBJ1-2; TRBD1 matches at 11 bases. This CDR3 spans 14 amino acids. Per germline, CDR1 MDHEN and CDR2 SYDVKM. V trimming: 5 bases; J trimming: 8 bases; junction bases outside the gene matches: 7. CDR3 DNA: TGTGCCAGCAGTCCCGGACAGGGGGCAGGAGGCTACACCTTC. This codes for CASSPGQGAGGYTF.

The chain couples TRBV2 to TRBJ2-1; D call uncertain. The V gene's germline CDR1 is SNHLY and CDR2 FYNNEI. V lost 7 bases and J lost 4, with 8 bases in between. The CDR3 is 12 amino acids. CDR3 sequence: CASNEIYNEQFF. The CDR3 DNA follows: TGTGCCAGCAACGAAATTTACAATGAGCAGTTCTTC.

There are a few counts of this clonotype. The V call is TRBV7-9, the J call TRBJ1-2, with D uncertain. This CDR3 contains 14 residues. V dropped 5 bases and J dropped 3 bases, with 13 bases sitting between them. Germline-derived CDR1 and CDR2 are SEHNR and FQNEAQ (reference sequence). For the CDR3, the DNA is TGTGCCAGCAGCCCCATTGGTACGGACTATGGCTACACCTTC. Its translation: CASSPIGTDYGYTF.

The gene calls are TRBV6-1 and TRBJ2-2; D is perhaps TRBD1 (5 bases). V was trimmed by 5 bases and J by 8 bases, leaving 15 bases between them. CDR3 length: 14 residues. Looked up from germline, CDR1 is MNHNS and CDR2 is SASEGT. The CDR3 region is CASSSRGRAGELFF. The CDR3 nucleotides read TGTGCCAGCAGTTCTAGGGGAAGAGCGGGGGAGCTGTTTTTT.

This clonotype was counted only a few times. J is TRBJ1-5 and V is TRBV6-5; 7 nucleotides align to TRBD1. The CDR3 is 12 residues long. V gave up 1 base and J gave up 9 bases; unmatched junction bases: 0. Germline assignment: CDR1 MNHEY and CDR2 SVGAGI. Here the CDR3 reads CASSYYRGPQHF. The DNA for the CDR3 is TGTGCCAGCAGTTACTACAGGGGGCCCCAGCATTTT.

As for this clonotype: A much more abundant neighbour one base away suggests this may be a read error. The chain is built from TRBV7-2 and TRBJ2-5; D might be TRBD2 (5 bases). Per the germline V gene, CDR1 is SGHTA and CDR2 is FQGNSA. The length of the CDR3 is 15 residues. Trimming shortened V by 3 bases and J by 0 bases, and 11 bases separated the two germline ends. The CDR3 nucleotides read TGTGCCAGCAGCTTTCGAGCGGAGCACCAAGAGACCCAGTACTTC. Its translation is CASSFRAEHQETQYF.

The genes are TRBV30 and TRBJ1-5, with D tentatively TRBD1 (6 bases). Germline-derived CDR1 and CDR2 are GTSNPN and SVGIG (reference sequence). The V end was cut by 0 bases, the J end by 3 bases, with 9 bases between. This CDR3 region has 14 residues. CDR3 protein: CAWSVGGNNQPQHF. The CDR3 DNA reads as TGTGCCTGGAGTGTTGGGGGCAACAATCAGCCCCAGCATTTT. The full variable domain, in which reference TRBV30 and TRBJ1-5 provide the parts outside the CDR3, is SQTIHQWPATLVQPVGSPLSLECTVEGTSNPNLYWYRQAAGRGLQLLFYSVGIGQISSEVPQNLSASRPQDRQFILSSKKLLLSDSGFYLCAWSVGGNNQPQHFGDGTRLSIL.

In its sample, this clonotype was seen many times. The chain employs TRBV12-3 or TRBV12-4 and TRBJ2-5, with 15 bases identical to TRBD2. The CDR3 spans 19 residues. With V trimmed by 6 bases and J by 0 bases, 11 bases remained unmatched. In DNA, the CDR3 is TGTGCCAGCAGCTTACTTCGGACTAGCGGGAGGGCGTACCAAGAGACCCAGTACTTC. Encoded protein: CASSLLRTSGRAYQETQYF.